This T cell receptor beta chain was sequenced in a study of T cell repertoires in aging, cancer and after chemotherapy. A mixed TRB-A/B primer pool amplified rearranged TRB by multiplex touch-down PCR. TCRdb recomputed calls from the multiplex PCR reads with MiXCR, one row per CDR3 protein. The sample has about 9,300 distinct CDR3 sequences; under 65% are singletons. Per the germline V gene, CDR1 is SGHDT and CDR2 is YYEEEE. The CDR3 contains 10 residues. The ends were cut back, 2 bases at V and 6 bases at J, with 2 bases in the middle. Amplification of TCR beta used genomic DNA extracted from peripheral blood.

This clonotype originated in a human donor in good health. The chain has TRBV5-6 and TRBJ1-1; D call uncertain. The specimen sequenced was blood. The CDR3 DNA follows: TGTGCCAGCAGCTTAGCTGAAGCTTTCTTT. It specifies CASSLAEAFF.